This TCR beta chain came from a study of cytomegalovirus exposure and HLA in healthy donors. CDR1 is SEHNR and CDR2 is FQNEAQ in the germline V gene (reference sequence). The CDR3 consists of 19 residues. With 3 bases removed from V and 0 bases from J, the gap between germline ends came to 21 bases. A multiplex PCR was run with 60 Vbeta primers and 13 Jbeta primers. Assay: immunoSEQ multiplex PCR; the TCRdb copy retains only in-frame clones and omits some. The sample contains 100,000 to 150,000 clones, about 73% of which appear only once. The genes are TRBV7-9 and TRBJ1-3, with TRBD1 as a possible D gene (5 bases). The specimen sequenced was PBMCs. The sequence came from a human donor in good health. This CDR3 is CASSFRVGGSNFSGNTIYF. The CDR3 bases are TGTGCCAGCAGCTTCCGGGTGGGGGGATCTAACTTCTCTGGAAACACCATATATTTT. Combining the CDR3 with reference TRBV7-9 and TRBJ1-3 gives the whole variable domain DTGVSQNPRHKITKRGQNVTFRCDPISEHNRLYWYRQTLGQGPEFLTYFQNEAQLEKSRLLSDRFSAERPKGSFSTLEIQRTEQGDSAMYLCASSFRVGGSNFSGNTIYFGEGSWLTVV.